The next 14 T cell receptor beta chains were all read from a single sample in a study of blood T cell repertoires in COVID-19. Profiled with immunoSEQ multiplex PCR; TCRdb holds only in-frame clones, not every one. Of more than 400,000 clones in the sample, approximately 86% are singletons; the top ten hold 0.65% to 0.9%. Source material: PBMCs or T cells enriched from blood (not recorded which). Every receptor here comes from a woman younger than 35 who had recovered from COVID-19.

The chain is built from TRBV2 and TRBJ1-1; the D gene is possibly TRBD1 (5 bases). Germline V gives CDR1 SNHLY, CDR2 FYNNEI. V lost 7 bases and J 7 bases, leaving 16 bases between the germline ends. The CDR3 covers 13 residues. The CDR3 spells CASIKGAADEAFF. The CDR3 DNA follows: TGTGCCAGCATAAAAGGGGCAGCTGATGAAGCTTTCTTT.

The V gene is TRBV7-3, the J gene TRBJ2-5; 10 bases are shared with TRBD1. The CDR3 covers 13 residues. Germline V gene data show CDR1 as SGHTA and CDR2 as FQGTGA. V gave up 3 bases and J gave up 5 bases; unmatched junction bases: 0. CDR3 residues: CASSLDRGETQYF. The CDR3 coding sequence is TGTGCCAGCAGCTTGGACAGGGGGGAGACCCAGTACTTC. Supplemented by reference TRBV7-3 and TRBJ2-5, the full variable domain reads GAGVSQTPSNKVTEKGKYVELRCDPISGHTALYWYRQSLGQGPEFLIYFQGTGAADDSGLPNDRFFAVRPEGSVSTLKIQRTERGDSAVYLCASSLDRGETQYFGPGTRLLVL.

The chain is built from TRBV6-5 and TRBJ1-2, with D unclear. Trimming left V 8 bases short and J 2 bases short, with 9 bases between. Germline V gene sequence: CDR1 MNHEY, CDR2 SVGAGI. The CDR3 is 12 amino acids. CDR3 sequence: CASQRGNYGYTF. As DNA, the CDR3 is TGTGCCAGCCAGAGAGGGAACTATGGCTACACCTTC.

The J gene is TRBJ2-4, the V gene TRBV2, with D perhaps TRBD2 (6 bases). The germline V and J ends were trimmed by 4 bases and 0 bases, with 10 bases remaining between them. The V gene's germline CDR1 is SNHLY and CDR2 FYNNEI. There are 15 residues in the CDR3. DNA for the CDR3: TGTGCCAGCAGTGCGGAGGGGCTAGCCAAAAACATTCAGTACTTC. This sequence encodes CASSAEGLAKNIQYF.

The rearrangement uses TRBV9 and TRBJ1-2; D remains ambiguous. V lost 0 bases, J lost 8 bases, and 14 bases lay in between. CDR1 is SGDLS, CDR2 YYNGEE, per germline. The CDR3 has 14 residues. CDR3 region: CASSVEGGSRGYTF. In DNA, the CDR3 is TGTGCCAGCAGCGTAGAGGGTGGGAGCCGAGGCTACACCTTC.

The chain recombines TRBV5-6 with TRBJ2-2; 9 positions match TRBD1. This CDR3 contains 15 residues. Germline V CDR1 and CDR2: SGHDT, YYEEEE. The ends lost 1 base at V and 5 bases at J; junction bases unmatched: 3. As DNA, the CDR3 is TGTGCCAGCAGCTTGTGGGACAGGGTAACCGGGGAGCTGTTTTTT. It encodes CASSLWDRVTGELFF.

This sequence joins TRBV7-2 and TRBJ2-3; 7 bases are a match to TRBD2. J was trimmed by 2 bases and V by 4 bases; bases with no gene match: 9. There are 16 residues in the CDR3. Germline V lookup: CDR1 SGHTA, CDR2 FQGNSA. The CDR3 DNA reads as TGTGCCAGCAGCTCCCGAGCGGGGAGAACCACAGATACGCAGTATTTT. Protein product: CASSSRAGRTTDTQYF. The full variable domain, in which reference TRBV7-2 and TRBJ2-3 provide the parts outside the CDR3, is GAGVSQSPSNKVTEKGKDVELRCDPISGHTALYWYRQSLGQGLEFLIYFQGNSAPDKSGLPSDRFSAERTGGSVSTLTIQRTQQEDSAVYLCASSSRAGRTTDTQYFGPGTRLTVL.

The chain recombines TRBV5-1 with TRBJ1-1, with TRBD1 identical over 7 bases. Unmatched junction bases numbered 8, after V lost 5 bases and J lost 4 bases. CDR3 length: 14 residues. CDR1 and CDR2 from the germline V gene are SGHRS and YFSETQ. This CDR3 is CASRALQGGTEAFF. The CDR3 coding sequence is TGCGCCAGCAGGGCACTCCAGGGGGGCACTGAAGCTTTCTTT.

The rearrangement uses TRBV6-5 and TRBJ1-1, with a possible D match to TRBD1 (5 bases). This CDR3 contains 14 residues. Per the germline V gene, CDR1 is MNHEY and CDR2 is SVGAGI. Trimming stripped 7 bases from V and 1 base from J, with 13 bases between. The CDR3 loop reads CASTITTENTEAFF. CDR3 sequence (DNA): TGTGCCAGCACCATTACGACAGAGAACACTGAAGCTTTCTTT.

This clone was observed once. CDR3: CASRTGSNTEAFF. The DNA of the CDR3 is TGTGCCAGCAGGACAGGGTCGAACACTGAAGCTTTCTTT. V is TRBV12-3 or TRBV12-4 and J is TRBJ1-1; 7 nucleotides agree with TRBD1. This CDR3 comprises 13 residues. Trimming took 6 bases from V and 1 from J; bases not matched to a gene: 2.

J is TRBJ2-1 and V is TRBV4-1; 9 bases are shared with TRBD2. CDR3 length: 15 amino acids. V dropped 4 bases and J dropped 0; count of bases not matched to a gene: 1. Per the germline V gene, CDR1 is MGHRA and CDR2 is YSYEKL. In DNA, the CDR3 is TGCGCCAGCAGCCCGGGACTAGCCTCCTACAATGAGCAGTTCTTC. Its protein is CASSPGLASYNEQFF.

DNA for the CDR3: TGTGCCAGCTCCAAAAGGGGGATGAACACTGAAGCTTTCTTT. It translates to CASSKRGMNTEAFF. The chain joins TRBV18 to TRBJ1-1, with D possibly matching TRBD1 (6 bases). V lost 6 bases, J lost 0 bases, and 11 bases lay in between. This CDR3 is built from 14 residues. The germline V gene has CDR1 KGHSH and CDR2 LQKENI.

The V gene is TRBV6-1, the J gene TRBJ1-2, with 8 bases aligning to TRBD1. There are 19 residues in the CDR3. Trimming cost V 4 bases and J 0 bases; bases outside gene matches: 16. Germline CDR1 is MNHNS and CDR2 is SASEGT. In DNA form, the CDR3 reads TGTGCCAGCAGTGGGAGGGGGGCCGGGACAGGAGGAGCTAACTATGGCTACACCTTC. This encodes CASSGRGAGTGGANYGYTF.

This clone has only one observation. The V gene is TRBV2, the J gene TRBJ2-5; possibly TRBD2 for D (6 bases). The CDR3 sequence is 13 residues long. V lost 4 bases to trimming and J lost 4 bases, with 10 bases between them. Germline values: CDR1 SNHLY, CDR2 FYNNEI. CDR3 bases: TGTGCCAGCAGTGCGCGGGGTCGAGAGACCCAGTACTTC. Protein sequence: CASSARGRETQYF.